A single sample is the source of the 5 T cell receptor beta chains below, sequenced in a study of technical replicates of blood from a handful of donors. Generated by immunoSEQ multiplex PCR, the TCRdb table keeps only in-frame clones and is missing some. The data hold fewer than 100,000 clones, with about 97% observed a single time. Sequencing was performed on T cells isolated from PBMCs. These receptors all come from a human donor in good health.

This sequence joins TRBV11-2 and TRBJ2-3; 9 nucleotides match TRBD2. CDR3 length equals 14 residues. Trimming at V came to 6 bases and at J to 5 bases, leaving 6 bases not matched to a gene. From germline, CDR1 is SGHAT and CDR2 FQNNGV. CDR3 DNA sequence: TGTGCCAGCAGGAGGGCGGGAGGGGGAGATACGCAGTATTTT. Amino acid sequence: CASRRAGGGDTQYF.

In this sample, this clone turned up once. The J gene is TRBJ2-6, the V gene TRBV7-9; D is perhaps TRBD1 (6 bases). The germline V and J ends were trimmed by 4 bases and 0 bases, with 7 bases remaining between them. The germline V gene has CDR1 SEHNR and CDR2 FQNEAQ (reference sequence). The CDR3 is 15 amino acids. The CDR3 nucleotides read TGTGCCAGCAGCTACAGGGACTCTGGGGCCAACGTCCTGACTTTC. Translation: CASSYRDSGANVLTF.

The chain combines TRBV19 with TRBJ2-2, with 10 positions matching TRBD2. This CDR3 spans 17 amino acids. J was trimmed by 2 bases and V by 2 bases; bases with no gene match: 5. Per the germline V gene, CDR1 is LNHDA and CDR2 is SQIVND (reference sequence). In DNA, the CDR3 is TGTGCCAGTAGTATACAAGCGGGAGGGCCCAACACCGGGGAGCTGTTTTTT. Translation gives CASSIQAGGPNTGELFF.

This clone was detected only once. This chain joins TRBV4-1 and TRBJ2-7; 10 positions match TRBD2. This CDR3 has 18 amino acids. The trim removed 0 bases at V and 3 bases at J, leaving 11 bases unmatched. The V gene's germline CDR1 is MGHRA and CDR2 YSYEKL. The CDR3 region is CASSQDLLDLAGVYEQYF. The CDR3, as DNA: TGCGCCAGCAGCCAAGATCTCCTCGATCTAGCGGGAGTCTACGAGCAGTACTTC.

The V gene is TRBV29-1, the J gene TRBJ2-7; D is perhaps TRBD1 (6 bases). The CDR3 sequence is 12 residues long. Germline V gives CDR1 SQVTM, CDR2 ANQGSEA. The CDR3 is CIAGTPPYEQYF. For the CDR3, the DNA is TGCATAGCCGGGACACCCCCCTACGAGCAGTACTTC.